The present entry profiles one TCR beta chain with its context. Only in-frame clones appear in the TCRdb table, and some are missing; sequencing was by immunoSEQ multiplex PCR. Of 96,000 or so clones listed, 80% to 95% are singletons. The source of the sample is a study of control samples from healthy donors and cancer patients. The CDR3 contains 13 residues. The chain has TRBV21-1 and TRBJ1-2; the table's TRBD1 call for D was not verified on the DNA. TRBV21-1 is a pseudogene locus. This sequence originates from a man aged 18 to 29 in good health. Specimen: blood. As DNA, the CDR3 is TGTGCCAGCAGCATAACAGGGGTTGATGGCTACACCTTC. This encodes CASSITGVDGYTF.